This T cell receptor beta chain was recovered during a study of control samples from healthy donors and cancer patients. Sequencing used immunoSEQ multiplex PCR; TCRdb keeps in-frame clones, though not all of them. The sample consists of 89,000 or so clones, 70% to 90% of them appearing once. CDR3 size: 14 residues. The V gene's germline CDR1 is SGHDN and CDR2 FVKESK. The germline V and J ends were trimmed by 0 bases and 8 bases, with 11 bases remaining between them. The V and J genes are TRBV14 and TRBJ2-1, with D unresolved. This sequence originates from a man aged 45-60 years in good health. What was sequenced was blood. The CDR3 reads CASSQEWEKDEQFF. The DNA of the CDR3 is TGTGCCAGCAGCCAAGAATGGGAAAAGGATGAGCAGTTCTTC.